This is a list of T cell receptor beta chains from one sample in a study of early T cells in non-severe SARS-CoV-2 infection. TCRdb reprocessed the 5' RACE reads via MiXCR and lists one record per CDR3 protein. The repertoire holds about 92,000 distinct CDR3 sequences, with roughly 14% as singletons. Sequences were obtained from whole blood. Source of these receptors: an adult who was a healthcare worker with PCR-confirmed SARS-CoV-2 infection or an uninfected control (not recorded which). CDR3s include the opening cysteine and the closing phenylalanine or tryptophan. The order of the fields is J gene, D gene, clone size, V gene, CDR3 DNA, CDR3 protein. D genes are given only for firm matches. Clone size is stated in some rows and not others, as once, few, many or a class when expanded.

>TRBJ2-1|-|few|TRBV6-5
TGTGCCAGCAGCTACCTGGGCATAGGACTACGAGTAGGTGAGCAGTTCTTC
CASSYLGIGLRVGEQFF
>TRBJ2-1|-|-|TRBV3-1
TGTGCCAGCAGGGTGGGGACCCCAAGTTCTGAGCAGTTCTTC
CASRVGTPSSEQFF
>TRBJ2-5|-|few|TRBV4-1
TGCGCCAGCAGCCAAGGTACTGCTCGAGAGACCCAGTACTTC
CASSQGTARETQYF
>TRBJ1-1|-|-|TRBV7-3
TGTGCCAGCAGCTTCAATCTGAACACTGAAGCTTTCTTT
CASSFNLNTEAFF
>TRBJ2-1|TRBD2|-|TRBV7-6
TGTGCCAGCAGCTCCCGGAGCGGGAGCTCCTACAATGAGCAGTTCTTC
CASSSRSGSSYNEQFF
>TRBJ1-6|-|-|TRBV20-1
TGCAGTGCCCCGAGGCGGGGCGACTCCTATAATTCACCCCTCCACTTT
CSAPRRGDSYNSPLHF
>TRBJ2-1|-|-|TRBV11-2
TGTGCCAGCAGCTTAAGTGCGGGCCTAGAGCAGTTCTTC
CASSLSAGLEQFF
>TRBJ1-2|-|few|TRBV12-5
TGTGCTAGTGGTTTGGTCCTTCGAGGGGGCTACACCTTC
CASGLVLRGGYTF
>TRBJ2-1|TRBD2|-|TRBV3-1
TGTGCCAGCAGCCTACTAGCGATAAAGGGGAATGAGCAGTTCTTC
CASSLLAIKGNEQFF
>TRBJ2-7|TRBD2|-|TRBV29-1
TGCAGCCTAGAGCGCGGGAGCTACGAGCAGTACTTC
CSLERGSYEQYF
>TRBJ1-2|-|few|TRBV7-2
TGTGCCAGCAGCTTCAGGAGCGATGGCTACACCTTC
CASSFRSDGYTF
>TRBJ1-2|-|-|TRBV6-1
TGTGCCAGCACCAGGTATCGGGGTGAAAACTATGGCTACACCTTC
CASTRYRGENYGYTF
>TRBJ2-1|TRBD2|few|TRBV12-3/TRBV12-4
TGTGCCAGCAGCCAACTAGCGGGAGTCGGGAATGAGCAGTTCTTC
CASSQLAGVGNEQFF
>TRBJ1-2|-|-|TRBV10-2
TGCGCCAGCAGAGGGGGGCAGGGGCTCTATGGCTACACCTTC
CASRGGQGLYGYTF
>TRBJ2-6|TRBD2|-|TRBV3-1
TGTGCCAGCTATGGAGCGGGAGTAACCGGGGCCAACGTCCTGACTTTC
CASYGAGVTGANVLTF
>TRBJ1-3|-|many|TRBV18
TGTGCCAGCCTGACAGGATATGGAAACACCATATATTTT
CASLTGYGNTIYF
>TRBJ1-5|-|-|TRBV27
TGTGCCAGCAGTTTTCTGGGCGGAGATAGCAATCAGCCCCAGCATTTT
CASSFLGGDSNQPQHF
>TRBJ1-1|-|few|TRBV18
TGTGCCAGCTCACCACGGGAGCTACTGGACACTGAAGCTTTCTTT
CASSPRELLDTEAFF
>TRBJ1-1|-|few|TRBV5-1
TGCGCCAGCAGCTTGGACAACATGAACACTGAAGCTTTCTTT
CASSLDNMNTEAFF
>TRBJ1-2|TRBD1|-|TRBV3-1
TGTGCCAGCAGCCAAGAGACAGGGCGAAATGGCTACACCTTC
CASSQETGRNGYTF
>TRBJ2-7|-|-|TRBV18
TGTGCCAGCTCACCACCCAACAGCTCCTACGAGCAGTACTTC
CASSPPNSSYEQYF
>TRBJ2-2|-|-|TRBV15
TGTGCCACCAGCAGAGATAGGAGCACCGGGGAGCTGTTTTTT
CATSRDRSTGELFF